This T cell receptor (beta chain) was captured by sequencing in a study of Graves' ophthalmopathy and Graves' hyperthyroidism. Across the whole study: Specimen type is peripheral blood, obtained at initial diagnosis before any treatment. Whole-study results and caveats: Using 13 signatures, a model distinguished ophthalmopathy from stable hyperthyroidism, reaching roughly 90% sensitivity and over 65% specificity.

Ineligible for inclusion were patients with other autoimmune diseases, uncontrolled infections, pregnancy or lactation. PBMCs stemmed from under 11 ml of fresh peripheral blood. Amplification targeted the TCR beta CDR3 regions, with RNA transcripts as the source material. The library came from an HTBI-primed first-round RT-PCR and a second-round multiplex PCR. TCRdb redid the calling of the multiplex PCR reads with MiXCR, one entry per CDR3 protein. The table has 680,000 or so distinct CDR3 sequences, around a fifth seen once. Germline V gives CDR1 LNHDA, CDR2 SQIVND (reference sequence). The CDR3 spans 14 residues. V lost 4 bases and J 0 bases, leaving 9 bases between the germline ends. This clonotype was seen repeatedly, ten times or more. Its antigen is as yet unknown.

The V call is TRBV19, the J call TRBJ1-2; D is undetermined. The clonotype was recovered from a woman younger than 35 with stable Graves' hyperthyroidism. Some clones in this sample may be carry-over from other donors' samples. Sequenced: peripheral blood. This chain's CDR3 is CASSSREANYGYTF. The CDR3 nucleotides read TGTGCCAGTAGTAGCCGGGAAGCTAACTATGGCTACACCTTC. Supplemented by reference TRBV19 and TRBJ1-2, the full variable domain reads DGGITQSPKYLFRKEGQNVTLSCEQNLNHDAMYWYRQDPGQGLRLIYYSQIVNDFQKGDIAEGYSVSREKKESFPLTVTSAQKNPTAFYLCASSSREANYGYTFGSGTRLTVV.